Listed below are T cell receptor beta chains from one sample, sequenced in a study of identical twins. In TCRdb, the 5' RACE reads were re-called with MiXCR into one record per CDR3 protein. Among about 520,000 distinct CDR3 sequences, roughly a fifth were seen once, and the ten largest hold 0.75% to 0.95%. The same sample was also used in a study of T cells expressing NK-cell markers.

The sequencing sample was made of CD4+ T cells sorted from blood. The receptor set was obtained from a woman aged 18-29 years in good health. Both conserved end residues are part of each CDR3. A D gene is named only where the DNA matches it firmly. For some rows the clone size is stated as once, few or many, or as a class when expanded; others skip it.

d_gene,v_gene,j_gene,len,abundance,CDR3aa,CDR3nt
.,TRBV20-1,TRBJ1-6,15,many,CSARAYPDGNSPLHF,TGCAGTGCTAGGGCTTATCCGGACGGAAATTCACCCCTCCACTTT
.,TRBV10-3,TRBJ2-1,18,.,CAISARGGADEAGWPQFF,TGTGCCATCAGTGCTAGAGGTGGGGCTGATGAGGCAGGGTGGCCGCAGTTCTTC
.,TRBV12-3/TRBV12-4,TRBJ1-2,11,many,CASSFNYGYTF,TGTGCCAGCAGTTTTAACTATGGCTACACCTTC
.,TRBV5-1,TRBJ2-2,14,.,CASSLARGDGELFF,TGCGCCAGCAGCTTGGCGAGGGGCGACGGGGAGCTGTTTTTT
TRBD1,TRBV5-1,TRBJ2-1,15,.,CASSRDRISHNEQFF,TGCGCCAGCAGCCGGGACAGAATTTCCCACAATGAGCAGTTCTTC
.,TRBV19,TRBJ1-5,15,few,CASSIDQPGDQPQHF,TGTGCCAGTAGTATAGACCAGCCGGGGGATCAGCCCCAGCATTTT
.,TRBV10-3,TRBJ1-2,14,few,CAISDGDFIYGYTF,TGTGCCATCAGCGATGGGGACTTTATCTATGGCTACACCTTC
.,TRBV5-5,TRBJ1-4,14,.,CASSSGGAGEKLFF,TGTGCCAGCAGCTCGGGGGGGGCTGGTGAAAAACTGTTTTTT
TRBD1,TRBV18,TRBJ1-1,16,.,CASFRSGQGMGTEAFF,TGTGCCAGTTTCCGTTCGGGACAGGGGATGGGGACTGAAGCTTTCTTT
.,TRBV25-1,TRBJ2-1,15,.,CASSELGQTNNEQFF,TGTGCCAGCAGTGAATTAGGCCAGACCAACAATGAGCAGTTCTTC
TRBD2,TRBV7-2,TRBJ2-2,17,.,CASSLGLAQTNTGELFF,TGTGCCAGCAGCTTGGGACTAGCGCAGACGAACACCGGGGAGCTGTTTTTT
TRBD2,TRBV29-1,TRBJ2-3,14,.,CSYTGTGGTDTQYF,TGCAGCTACACCGGGACGGGAGGAACAGATACGCAGTATTTT
.,TRBV12-3/TRBV12-4,TRBJ1-1,15,few,CASSLGRGGDTEAFF,TGTGCCAGCAGTTTAGGTAGAGGGGGGGACACTGAAGCTTTCTTT
TRBD2,TRBV6-1,TRBJ2-1,18,.,CASSRGLADPSSYNEQFF,TGTGCCAGCAGCCGGGGACTAGCGGACCCTAGCTCCTACAATGAGCAGTTCTTC
TRBD2,TRBV20-1,TRBJ2-1,14,few,CSARVGGGADEQFF,TGCAGTGCTAGAGTGGGCGGGGGGGCCGATGAGCAGTTCTTC
.,TRBV7-6,TRBJ2-7,13,.,CASSLGLVYEQYF,TGTGCCAGCAGCCTAGGGCTAGTCTACGAGCAGTACTTC
TRBD1,TRBV24-1,TRBJ2-1,17,few,CATSDARTGGTYNEQFF,TGTGCCACCAGTGATGCGCGGACAGGGGGCACCTACAATGAGCAGTTCTTC
.,TRBV6-1,TRBJ2-2,14,.,CASSPFLDTGELFF,TGTGCCAGCAGTCCCTTTCTAGACACCGGGGAGCTGTTTTTT
TRBD1,TRBV5-1,TRBJ2-7,18,.,CASSLAMSSFGTGYEQYF,TGCGCCAGCAGCTTGGCAATGAGTTCATTTGGGACAGGGTACGAGCAGTACTTC
.,TRBV20-1,TRBJ2-3,14,.,CSASVEGDTDTQYF,TGCAGTGCCTCGGTCGAGGGGGACACAGATACGCAGTATTTT
.,TRBV10-3,TRBJ1-1,15,.,CAISEGGNKNTEAFF,TGTGCCATCAGTGAGGGGGGCAATAAGAACACTGAAGCTTTCTTT
TRBD2,TRBV20-1,TRBJ2-1,10,many,CSAVAGEQFF,TGCAGTGCGGTAGCGGGTGAGCAGTTCTTC
TRBD2,TRBV9,TRBJ2-2,14,few,CASSPRVAGGELFF,TGTGCCAGCAGCCCGAGAGTAGCGGGGGGGGAGCTGTTTTTT
.,TRBV20-1,TRBJ1-1,13,.,CSARDRHNTEAFF,TGCAGTGCTAGAGATCGACATAACACTGAAGCTTTCTTT
TRBD1,TRBV7-2,TRBJ1-5,16,few,CASSSGRGRPGRPQHF,TGTGCCAGCAGCTCAGGCAGGGGGCGGCCTGGGAGGCCCCAGCATTTT
.,TRBV15,TRBJ2-1,13,.,CATSRPGRDEQFF,TGTGCCACCAGCAGACCTGGCAGGGATGAGCAGTTCTTC
.,TRBV5-1,TRBJ2-2,13,once,CASSLLRDGELFF,TGCGCCAGCAGCTTGTTGCGTGACGGGGAGCTGTTTTTT
.,TRBV14,TRBJ2-5,13,few,CASSLNSRETQYF,TGTGCCAGCAGCCTCAATTCGAGAGAGACCCAGTACTTC
.,TRBV5-1,TRBJ2-6,19,few,CASSLVEGSSRSGANVLTF,TGCGCCAGCAGCTTGGTCGAGGGAAGCTCCCGCTCTGGGGCCAACGTCCTGACTTTC
.,TRBV20-1,TRBJ1-2,12,few,CSAIRPPYGYTF,TGCAGTGCTATTCGGCCACCCTATGGCTACACCTTC
TRBD2,TRBV5-1,TRBJ2-7,14,few,CASKQWEGPYEQYF,TGCGCCAGCAAACAATGGGAGGGTCCCTACGAGCAGTACTTC
TRBD1,TRBV19,TRBJ1-2,13,few,CASSTRGDYGYTF,TGTGCCAGTAGTACCAGGGGGGACTATGGCTACACCTTC
TRBD2,TRBV29-1,TRBJ2-1,18,few,CSVVGTGTSGDNYNEQFF,TGCAGCGTTGTCGGCACCGGGACTAGCGGAGACAATTACAATGAGCAGTTCTTC
.,TRBV12-3/TRBV12-4,TRBJ1-5,16,many,CASSLEVGAVNQPQHF,TGTGCCAGCAGTTTGGAAGTAGGGGCAGTCAATCAGCCCCAGCATTTT
TRBD1,TRBV20-1,TRBJ2-3,14,.,CSAREQGITDTQYF,TGCAGTGCTAGAGAACAGGGGATCACAGATACGCAGTATTTT
.,TRBV11-2,TRBJ1-1,12,few,CASSRHRTEAFF,TGTGCCAGCAGCCGACACCGCACTGAAGCTTTCTTT
.,TRBV12-3/TRBV12-4,TRBJ2-1,15,many,CASSLGTGAGNEQFF,TGTGCCAGCAGTTTAGGTACGGGGGCGGGCAATGAGCAGTTCTTC
TRBD1,TRBV6-2/TRBV6-3,TRBJ2-5,16,few,CASKYGTATPQETQYF,TGTGCCAGCAAATACGGGACAGCAACCCCCCAAGAGACCCAGTACTTC
.,TRBV15,TRBJ2-7,14,few,CATSTRDGLYEQYF,TGTGCCACCAGCACCCGGGACGGACTATACGAGCAGTACTTC
.,TRBV4-3,TRBJ2-7,15,.,CASSQEVVPYYEQYF,TGCGCCAGCAGCCAAGAGGTCGTGCCCTACTACGAGCAGTACTTC
.,TRBV12-3/TRBV12-4,TRBJ2-7,14,.,CASSLAGDGYEQYF,TGTGCCAGCAGTTTGGCAGGTGACGGCTACGAGCAGTACTTC
TRBD2,TRBV20-1,TRBJ2-1,14,.,CSAPASGSRDEQFF,TGCAGTGCTCCGGCTAGCGGGAGTCGGGATGAGCAGTTCTTC
.,TRBV5-6,TRBJ2-4,13,.,CASSLSQPGSLYF,TGTGCCAGCAGCTTGTCCCAACCGGGGTCGCTATACTTC
TRBD1,TRBV5-1,TRBJ2-5,14,many,CASSFGTGVETQYF,TGCGCCAGCAGCTTCGGGACAGGGGTAGAGACCCAGTACTTC